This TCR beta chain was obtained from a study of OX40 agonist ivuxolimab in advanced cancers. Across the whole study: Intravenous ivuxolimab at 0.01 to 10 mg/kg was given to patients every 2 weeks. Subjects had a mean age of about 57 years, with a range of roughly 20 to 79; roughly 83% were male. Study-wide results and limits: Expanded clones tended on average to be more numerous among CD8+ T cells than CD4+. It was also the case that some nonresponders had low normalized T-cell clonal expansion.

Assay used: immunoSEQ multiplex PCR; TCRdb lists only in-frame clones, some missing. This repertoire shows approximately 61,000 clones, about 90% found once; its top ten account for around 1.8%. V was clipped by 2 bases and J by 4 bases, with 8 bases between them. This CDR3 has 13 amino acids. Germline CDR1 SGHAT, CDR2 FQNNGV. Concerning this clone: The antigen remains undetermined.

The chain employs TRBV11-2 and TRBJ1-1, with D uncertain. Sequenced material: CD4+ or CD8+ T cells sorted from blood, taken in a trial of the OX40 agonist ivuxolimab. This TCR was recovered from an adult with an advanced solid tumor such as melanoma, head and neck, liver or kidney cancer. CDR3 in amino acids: CASSLNVGTEAFF. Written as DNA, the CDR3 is TGTGCCAGCAGCTTAAACGTGGGCACTGAAGCTTTCTTT.